The 19 T cell receptor beta chains reported below all come from one sample, sequenced in a study of human T cells and chemical hapten exposure. TCRdb fed the RACE reads into MiXCR, producing one record per CDR3 protein. Of tens of thousands of distinct CDR3 sequences detected, 9.8% appear once; the ten largest clones hold about 3.1%. Indicated time point: patch test 1, 2 weeks after DPC sensitization. Stated treatment: therapeutic diphenylcyclopropenone sensitization with weekly scalp DPC. The sequencing used whole blood, collected in connection with sensitization to the hapten diphenylcyclopropenone (DPC). The receptors derive from a woman aged 40 to 50 with alopecia areata. Some clones in this sample may be carry-over from other donors' samples.

This clonotype has ten or more counts. The chain has TRBV11-2 and TRBJ2-3; D is perhaps TRBD1 or TRBD2 (6 bases each). Germline values: CDR1 SGHAT, CDR2 FQNNGV. The CDR3 runs 15 residues. Trimming stripped 1 base from V and 7 bases from J, with 15 bases between. The CDR3 spells CASSLVGGLLHTQYF. CDR3 DNA: TGTGCCAGCAGCTTAGTCGGGGGCCTCTTACATACGCAGTATTTT.

The sample holds many counts of this clonotype. The chain links TRBV11-2 to TRBJ1-4, with TRBD1 as a possible D gene (6 bases). CDR3 length equals 13 residues. The ends were cut back, 0 bases at V and 12 bases at J, with 11 bases in the middle. Germline lookup yields CDR1 SGHAT and CDR2 FQNNGV. CDR3 sequence: CASSLELGAELFF. The CDR3 bases are TGTGCCAGCAGCTTAGAGTTGGGGGCGGAACTGTTTTTT. Supplemented by reference TRBV11-2 and TRBJ1-4, the full variable domain reads EAGVAQSPRYKIIEKRQSVAFWCNPISGHATLYWYQQILGQGPKLLIQFQNNGVVDDSQLPKDRFSAERLKGVDSTLKIQPAKLEDSAVYLCASSLELGAELFFGSGTQLSVL.

This clonotype occurred many times. J is TRBJ2-3 and V is TRBV5-4, with no clear D. V lost 3 bases to trimming and J lost 6 bases, with 11 bases between them. The CDR3 loop spans 13 amino acids. From germline, CDR1 is SGHNT and CDR2 YYREEE (reference sequence). The CDR3 DNA is TGTGCCAGCAGCTGGAACCCCTGGGATACGCAGTATTTT. This sequence encodes CASSWNPWDTQYF.

This clonotype occurred many times. V is TRBV6-2 or TRBV6-3 and J is TRBJ1-5; D not resolved. The ends were cut back, 6 bases at V and 1 base at J, with 10 bases in the middle. Germline lookup yields CDR1 MNHEY and CDR2 SVGEGT. The CDR3 sequence is 14 residues long. CDR3 nucleotides: TGTGCCAGCAGGCAAGGGTTAAGCAATCAGCCCCAGCATTTT. It encodes CASRQGLSNQPQHF.

The V and J genes are TRBV20-1 and TRBJ2-4; D call uncertain. The CDR3 has 13 amino acids. The V and J ends lost 3 bases and 0 bases respectively, with 6 bases between them. Germline values: CDR1 DFQATT, CDR2 SNEGSKA (reference sequence). The CDR3 DNA sequence: TGCAGTGCTAGCGACATAGCCAAAAACATTCAGTACTTC. Protein product: CSASDIAKNIQYF.

This clonotype appeared a few times. DNA for the CDR3: TGTGCCAGCAGTTTTGTCCTACTCTCCACTGAAGCTTTCTTT. Its protein product is CASSFVLLSTEAFF. The chain links TRBV12-3 or TRBV12-4 to TRBJ1-1; D ambiguous. V gave up 3 bases and J gave up 4 bases, with 12 bases separating them. The CDR3 spans 14 residues.

This clonotype has ten or more counts. The rearrangement joins TRBV18 to TRBJ1-1; D not certain. The CDR3 totals 14 residues. The germline gives CDR1 KGHSH, CDR2 LQKENI. Deletions cut 3 bases from V and 0 bases from J, with 8 bases between. CDR3 DNA: TGTGCCAGCTCACCGCAGGATTTGAACACTGAAGCTTTCTTT. Translated: CASSPQDLNTEAFF.

This clonotype was recorded at least ten times. V and J are TRBV7-9 and TRBJ2-5; D unresolved. There are 10 residues in the CDR3. V was trimmed by 5 bases and J by 5 bases, leaving 3 bases between them. The germline gives CDR1 SEHNR, CDR2 FQNEAQ (reference sequence). The CDR3 sequence is CASSRETQYF. The CDR3, as DNA: TGTGCCAGCAGCCGGGAGACCCAGTACTTC. Using reference TRBV7-9 and TRBJ2-5 for the parts outside the CDR3, the full variable domain is DTGVSQNPRHKITKRGQNVTFRCDPISEHNRLYWYRQTLGQGPEFLTYFQNEAQLEKSRLLSDRFSAERPKGSFSTLEIQRTEQGDSAMYLCASSRETQYFGPGTRLLVL.

At least ten counts were recorded for this clonotype. The chain is built from TRBV5-5 and TRBJ2-2; TRBD1 agrees at 7 bases. Unmatched junction bases numbered 6, after V lost 4 bases and J lost 0 bases. From germline, CDR1 is SGHKS and CDR2 YYEKEE (reference sequence). This CDR3 comprises 16 residues. As DNA, the CDR3 is TGTGCCAGCAGCCTTTCCGGGACAGCGAACACCGGGGAGCTGTTTTTT. Translation gives CASSLSGTANTGELFF.

This clonotype turned up a few times. The chain recombines TRBV25-1 with TRBJ2-7; D is undetermined. V lost 1 base and J 3 bases, leaving 10 bases between the germline ends. This CDR3 region has 14 residues. Germline V lookup: CDR1 MGHDK, CDR2 SYGVNS. CDR3 loop: CASSESWDFYEQYF. CDR3 coding DNA: TGTGCCAGCAGTGAATCCTGGGATTTCTACGAGCAGTACTTC.

This clonotype has at least ten counts. V and J are TRBV30 and TRBJ1-2, with D uncertain. Trimming cost V 0 bases and J 4 bases, with 6 bases left between them. Germline loops: CDR1 GTSNPN, CDR2 SVGIG (reference sequence). The length of the CDR3 is 12 residues. CDR3 loop: CAWSVGGYGYTF. CDR3 in DNA: TGTGCCTGGAGTGTAGGTGGCTATGGCTACACCTTC.

This clonotype was recorded many times. The chain recombines TRBV6-2 or TRBV6-3 with TRBJ1-2; the D is unclear. The CDR3 spans 11 residues. Trimming removed 3 bases at V and 1 base at J, with 0 bases between. Germline CDR1 MNHEY, CDR2 SVGEGT. The CDR3: CASSYNYGYTF. CDR3 nucleotides: TGTGCCAGCAGTTATAACTATGGCTACACCTTC.

This clonotype was recorded many times. The chain uses TRBV29-1 and TRBJ2-6, with 8 nucleotides matching TRBD1. The CDR3 runs 16 residues. Germline CDR1 SQVTM, CDR2 ANQGSEA. J lost 0 bases, V lost 3 bases, and 4 bases had no gene match. The CDR3: CSVDQGASSGANVLTF. The CDR3 region has the DNA TGCAGCGTTGATCAGGGGGCGAGCTCTGGGGCCAACGTCCTGACTTTC.

This clonotype was seen more than once but under ten times. The chain employs TRBV14 and TRBJ1-1, with TRBD1 matching over 7 bases. The V gene end was trimmed by 4 bases and the J gene end by 0 bases; junction bases not matched to a gene: 8. There are 16 residues in the CDR3. Looked up from germline, CDR1 is SGHDN and CDR2 is FVKESK. In nucleotides, the CDR3 is TGTGCCAGCAGCCCTTGGACAGGTGTCATGAACACTGAAGCTTTCTTT. Its translation is CASSPWTGVMNTEAFF. The full variable domain, in which reference TRBV14 and TRBJ1-1 provide the parts outside the CDR3, is EAGVTQFPSHSVIEKGQTVTLRCDPISGHDNLYWYRRVMGKEIKFLLHFVKESKQDESGMPNNRFLAERTGGTYSTLKVQPAELEDSGVYFCASSPWTGVMNTEAFFGQGTRLTVV.

This clonotype was picked up many times. The chain employs TRBV9 and TRBJ2-1; D not resolved. The CDR3 runs 12 residues. With 0 bases removed from V and 4 bases from J, the gap between germline ends came to 2 bases. The germline gives CDR1 SGDLS, CDR2 YYNGEE. This CDR3 is CASSVGYNEQFF. The CDR3 region has the DNA TGTGCCAGCAGCGTAGGTTACAATGAGCAGTTCTTC.

This clonotype was counted a few times. The rearrangement links TRBV7-9 to TRBJ1-1; D uncertain. Trimming shortened V by 5 bases and J by 0 bases, and 22 bases separated the two germline ends. Germline V gene sequence: CDR1 SEHNR, CDR2 FQNEAQ (reference sequence). The CDR3 totals 18 residues. CDR3 nucleotide sequence: TGTGCCAGCAGCCGCGGACGGGGTTTAACCCAATTGAACACTGAAGCTTTCTTT. Translating gives CASSRGRGLTQLNTEAFF.

There are many counts of this clonotype. The chain uses TRBV6-2 or TRBV6-3 and TRBJ2-3, with 8 bases fitting TRBD2. Germline assignment: CDR1 MNHEY and CDR2 SVGEGT. CDR3 length: 15 amino acids. Losses at the gene ends were 8 bases for V and 4 bases for J; bases not matched to a gene: 11. In nucleotides, the CDR3 is TGTGCCAGCTGCTACGGGGGGGCCGGGGCAGATACGCAGTATTTT. It is translated as CASCYGGAGADTQYF.

V gene TRBV7-9 combines with J gene TRBJ2-1; no clear D gene. V lost 4 bases and J lost 7, with 5 bases in between. This CDR3 is 11 amino acids long. Germline V gene data show CDR1 as SEHNR and CDR2 as FQNEAQ (reference sequence). The CDR3 DNA reads as TGTGCCAGCAGCTCGAAAAATGAGCAGTTCTTC. Translated: CASSSKNEQFF.

This clonotype came up many times. The chain carries TRBV7-9 and TRBJ1-6; unclear D gene. From germline, CDR1 is SEHNR and CDR2 FQNEAQ (reference sequence). V gave up 1 base and J gave up 7 bases, with 5 bases separating them. The CDR3 loop spans 13 amino acids. In DNA form, the CDR3 reads TGTGCCAGCAGCTTAGATACGAATTCACCCCTCCACTTT. Its protein is CASSLDTNSPLHF.